This entry is about one T cell receptor beta chain. Its antigen remains unknown. A UMI-containing oligonucleotide was joined by 3' ligation to the TCR cDNA template. RNA was extracted from 2 to 3 ml of whole blood of healthy adults. Input was about 1 to 1,100 ng of DNase-treated total RNA without cell sorting. V was trimmed by 5 bases and J by 7 bases, leaving 17 bases between them. This CDR3 spans 14 amino acids. Germline CDR1 and CDR2: SGHVS and FNYEAQ. These data are taken from a study of naive and memory T cell subsets. Four PCR rounds used nested alpha and beta constant region primers plus the SP2 primer. Blood and skin TCR RNA was reverse transcribed with alpha and beta constant primers. MiXCR, run by TCRdb on the 5' RACE reads, gives a single entry per CDR3 protein. The repertoire consists of 55,000 to 70,000 distinct CDR3 sequences, with about 7.2% occurring once and the leading ten covering around 9.6%.

The study's findings and limits: This RNA-based method may be sensitive to activation-related transcript changes.

The clonotype originates from a male donor in good health. V is TRBV7-6 and J is TRBJ2-5; tentative D call: TRBD2 (6 bases). This chain's CDR3 is CASSQGGSLGTQYF. The CDR3 region has the DNA TGTGCCAGCAGCCAAGGAGGGTCCCTAGGGACCCAGTACTTC.